Presented here are 17 T cell receptor beta chains from one specimen sequenced in a study of T cell clonotyping in hematopoietic cell transplantation. Here immunoSEQ multiplex PCR was the method, and the copy in TCRdb shows in-frame clones only, minus some. The sample has approximately 13,000 clones; just under 85% are singletons. The sample here was PBMCs, taken 100 days after allogeneic stem cell transplant. The receptors were sampled from a female patient aged 35-55 years who had an allogeneic stem cell transplant from a related donor, so T cells may come from the graft donor. Some clones in this sample may be carry-over from other donors' samples.

V usage is TRBV7-2 and J usage is TRBJ2-1; D gene uncertain. Per germline, CDR1 SGHTA and CDR2 FQGNSA. Trimming removed 3 bases from V and 3 bases from J, with 9 bases in between. This CDR3 contains 14 residues. This CDR3 reads CASSFSRVYNEQFF. The CDR3 DNA follows: TGTGCCAGCAGCTTCAGTAGGGTCTACAATGAGCAGTTCTTC.

The rearrangement links TRBV4-3 to TRBJ1-1; no definite D call. The CDR3 length is 13 residues. The germline V and J ends were trimmed by 1 base and 1 base, with 4 bases remaining between them. Per germline, CDR1 LGHNA and CDR2 YSLEER. DNA of the CDR3: TGCGCCAGCAGCCAAGCTGGGAACACTGAAGCTTTCTTT. Protein product: CASSQAGNTEAFF.

This clone was detected once. The chain is built from TRBV13 and TRBJ2-5; D call uncertain. The CDR3 has 13 residues. V was trimmed by 5 bases and J by 5 bases, leaving 12 bases between them. The germline CDR1 and CDR2 sequences are PRHDT and FYEKMQ (reference sequence). The CDR3 loop is CASSATDRETQYF. The CDR3 DNA reads as TGTGCCAGCAGCGCGACGGACCGGGAGACCCAGTACTTC.

This clone was detected only a few times. V is TRBV19 and J is TRBJ1-5; possible D gene TRBD1, 6 bases. Trimming cost V 5 bases and J 6 bases, with 14 bases left between them. The germline gives CDR1 LNHDA, CDR2 SQIVND (reference sequence). The length of the CDR3 is 14 residues. CDR3 nucleotides: TGTGCCAGTAGTTCCACAGGGACCGGTCAGCCCCAGCATTTT. It is translated as CASSSTGTGQPQHF.

The rearrangement uses TRBV4-3 and TRBJ2-7; tentative D call: TRBD2 (6 bases). The CDR3 totals 13 residues. The germline V gene has CDR1 LGHNA and CDR2 YSLEER. V was shortened by 5 bases and J by 4 bases, with 12 bases between the two germline ends. The CDR3: CASSREVTYEQYF. CDR3 bases: TGCGCCAGCAGCAGGGAGGTTACATACGAGCAGTACTTC.

CDR3 loop: CASSFQGAEQYF. CDR3 DNA sequence: TGCGCCAGCAGCTTCCAAGGGGCCGAGCAGTACTTC. This chain links TRBV5-1 with TRBJ2-7; D may be TRBD1 (5 bases). CDR3 length equals 12 residues. Trimming stripped 2 bases from V and 6 bases from J, with 9 bases between. Germline CDR1 reads SGHRS; CDR2 reads YFSETQ.

V usage is TRBV10-2 and J usage is TRBJ1-5; no clear D gene. The CDR3 is 14 residues long. Germline values: CDR1 WSHSY, CDR2 SAAADI. Between the trimmed V and J ends, which lost 8 bases and 0 bases, there was a span of 11 bases. The CDR3 nucleotides read TGCGCCAGCGGTCACAGCTTTAGCAATCAGCCCCAGCATTTT. Its translation is CASGHSFSNQPQHF.

The V call is TRBV2, the J call TRBJ2-3; D gene unclear. The CDR3 has 14 amino acids. The germline V and J ends were trimmed by 5 bases and 1 base, with 10 bases remaining between them. Germline CDR1 SNHLY, CDR2 FYNNEI. This chain's CDR3 is CASSLDAGTDTQYF. As DNA, the CDR3 is TGTGCCAGCAGTCTGGACGCGGGCACAGATACGCAGTATTTT.

V is TRBV11-2 and J is TRBJ2-7, with a tentative D call TRBD2 (5 bases). This CDR3 region has 14 residues. Trimming cost V 5 bases and J 3 bases, with 14 bases left between them. Per germline, CDR1 SGHAT and CDR2 FQNNGV. The CDR3 here is CASSPAGNIYEQYF. CDR3 bases: TGTGCCAGCAGCCCTGCGGGTAATATCTACGAGCAGTACTTC.

This clone occurred once. CDR3 loop: CAWSPGQGTGYTF. CDR3 coding DNA: TGTGCCTGGAGCCCCGGACAGGGGACTGGCTACACCTTC. The chain recombines TRBV30 with TRBJ1-2; 9 positions match TRBD1. Germline-derived CDR1 and CDR2 are GTSNPN and SVGIG (reference sequence). With 3 bases clipped from V and 7 bases from J, the junction kept 6 bases outside the gene matches. The CDR3 has 13 residues. Full variable domain (rest looked up from reference TRBV30 and TRBJ1-2): SQTIHQWPATLVQPVGSPLSLECTVEGTSNPNLYWYRQAAGRGLQLLFYSVGIGQISSEVPQNLSASRPQDRQFILSSKKLLLSDSGFYLCAWSPGQGTGYTFGSGTRLTVV.

This clone has a single count. V is TRBV28 and J is TRBJ2-7; tentative D call: TRBD2 (6 bases). This CDR3 has 13 residues. Per germline, CDR1 MDHEN and CDR2 SYDVKM. V was cut by 6 bases and J by 4 bases, with 13 bases left in between. The CDR3 here is CASRPSEGYEQYF. The CDR3, as DNA: TGTGCCAGCAGGCCTTCGGAGGGTTACGAGCAGTACTTC.

This clone was picked up a small number of times. The J gene is TRBJ1-1, the V gene TRBV30, with D uncertain. The length of the CDR3 is 13 residues. Germline-derived CDR1 and CDR2 are GTSNPN and SVGIG (reference sequence). The V gene lost 5 bases and the J gene lost 2 bases, with 12 bases spanning the gap. The CDR3 DNA is TGTGCCTGGTCCCTTAGCCCAAACACTGAAGCTTTCTTT. It is translated as CAWSLSPNTEAFF.

The J gene is TRBJ2-1, the V gene TRBV6-4, with 8 nucleotides matching TRBD2. The CDR3 totals 16 residues. In germline, CDR1 is MRHNA, CDR2 SNTAGT. J was trimmed by 1 base and V by 4 bases; bases with no gene match: 6. CDR3 sequence (DNA): TGTGCCAGCAGTGTGGATAGCGGGACATCCTACAATGAGCAGTTCTTC. Amino acids: CASSVDSGTSYNEQFF.

This rearrangement joins TRBV13 to TRBJ2-2; D not resolved. Germline values: CDR1 PRHDT, CDR2 FYEKMQ (reference sequence). Between the trimmed V and J ends, which lost 3 bases and 1 base, there was a span of 12 bases. CDR3 length: 16 residues. The DNA for the CDR3 is TGTGCCAGCAGCTTCCGGACCACCCGGAACACCGGGGAGCTGTTTTTT. Translated: CASSFRTTRNTGELFF.

This clone appeared a few times. One end of the junction does not line up with germline, which may come from a read error. The rearrangement links TRBV7-7 to TRBJ2-2; 14 bases fit TRBD2. CDR1 is SSHAT and CDR2 is FNYEAQ in the germline V gene (reference sequence). The CDR3 runs 19 residues. The CDR3 DNA follows: TGTGCTAGCAGCCCCGGACTAGCGGGAGGAATAAGGGTTGCCGGGGAGCTGTTTTTT. It encodes CASSPGLAGGIRVAGELFF.

The rearrangement joins TRBV7-2 to TRBJ2-7; 10 bases map to TRBD1. Looked up from germline, CDR1 is SGHTA and CDR2 is FQGNSA. The CDR3 is made up of 15 amino acids. Trimming took 5 bases from V and 6 from J; bases not matched to a gene: 10. The CDR3 protein is CASSTGTGVGGEQYF. The CDR3 DNA reads TGTGCCAGCAGCACCGGGACAGGGGTTGGTGGCGAGCAGTACTTC.

V usage is TRBV4-1 and J usage is TRBJ1-4; TRBD1 might be the D (5 bases). Trimming shortened V by 1 base and J by 1 base, and 13 bases separated the two germline ends. This CDR3 spans 17 amino acids. Germline V gene sequence: CDR1 MGHRA, CDR2 YSYEKL. As DNA, the CDR3 is TGCGCCAGCAGCCAAGCCAGGGATCGAGGAACTAATGAAAAACTGTTTTTT. This codes for CASSQARDRGTNEKLFF.